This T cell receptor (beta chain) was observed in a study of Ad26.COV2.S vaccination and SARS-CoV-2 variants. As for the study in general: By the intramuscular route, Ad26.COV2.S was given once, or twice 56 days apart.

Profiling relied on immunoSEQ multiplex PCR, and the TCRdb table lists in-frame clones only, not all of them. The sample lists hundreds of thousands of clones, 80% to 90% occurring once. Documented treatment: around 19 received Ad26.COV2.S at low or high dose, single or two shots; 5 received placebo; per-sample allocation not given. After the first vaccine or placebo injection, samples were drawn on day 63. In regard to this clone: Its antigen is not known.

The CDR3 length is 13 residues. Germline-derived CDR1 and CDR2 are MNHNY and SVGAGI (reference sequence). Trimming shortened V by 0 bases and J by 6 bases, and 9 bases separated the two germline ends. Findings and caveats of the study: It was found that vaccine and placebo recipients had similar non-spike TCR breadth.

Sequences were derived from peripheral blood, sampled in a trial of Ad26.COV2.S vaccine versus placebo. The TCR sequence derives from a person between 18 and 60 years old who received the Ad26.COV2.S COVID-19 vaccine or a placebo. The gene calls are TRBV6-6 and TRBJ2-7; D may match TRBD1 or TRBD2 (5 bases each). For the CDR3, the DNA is TGTGCCAGCAGTTACTCGGGGGTTGGCGAGCAGTACTTC. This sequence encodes CASSYSGVGEQYF.